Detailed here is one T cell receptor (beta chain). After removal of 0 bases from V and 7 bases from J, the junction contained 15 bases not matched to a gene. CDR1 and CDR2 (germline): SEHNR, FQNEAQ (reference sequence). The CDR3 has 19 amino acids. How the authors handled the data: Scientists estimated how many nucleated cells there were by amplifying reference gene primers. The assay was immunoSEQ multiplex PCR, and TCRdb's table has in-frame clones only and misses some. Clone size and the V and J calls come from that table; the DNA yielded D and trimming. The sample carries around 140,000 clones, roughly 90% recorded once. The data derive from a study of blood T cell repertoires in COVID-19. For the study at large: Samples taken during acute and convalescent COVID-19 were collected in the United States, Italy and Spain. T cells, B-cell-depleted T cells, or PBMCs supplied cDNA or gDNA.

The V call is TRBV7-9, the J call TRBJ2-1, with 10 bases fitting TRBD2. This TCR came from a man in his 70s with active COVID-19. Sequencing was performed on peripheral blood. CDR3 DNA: TGTGCCAGCAGCTTAGCATACAGGGGAAGAAAGCGGGAGGGAAATGAGCAGTTCTTC. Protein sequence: CASSLAYRGRKREGNEQFF.